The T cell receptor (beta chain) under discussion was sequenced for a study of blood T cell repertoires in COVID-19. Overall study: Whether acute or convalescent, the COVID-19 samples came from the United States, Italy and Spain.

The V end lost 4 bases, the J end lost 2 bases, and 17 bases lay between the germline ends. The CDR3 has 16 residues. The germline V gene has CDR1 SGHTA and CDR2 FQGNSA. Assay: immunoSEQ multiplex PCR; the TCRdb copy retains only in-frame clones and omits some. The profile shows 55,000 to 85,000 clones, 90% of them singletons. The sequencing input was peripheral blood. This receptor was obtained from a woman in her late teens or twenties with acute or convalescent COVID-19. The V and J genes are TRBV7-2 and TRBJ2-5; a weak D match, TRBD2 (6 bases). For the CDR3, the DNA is TGTGCCAGCAGCTCAAGACTAGTTTTGGGGCAAGAGACCCAGTACTTC. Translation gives CASSSRLVLGQETQYF.